A single sample is the source of the 29 T cell receptor beta chains below, sequenced in a study of blood T cell repertoires in COVID-19. Clones were sequenced by immunoSEQ multiplex PCR, and TCRdb holds only the in-frame ones, with some missing. The sample comprises 200,000 to 300,000 clones, roughly 86% of which are singletons, and 3% rests with the top ten. The sample consisted of peripheral blood. These receptors were collected from a woman aged 25 to 39 who had recovered from COVID-19.

This chain joins TRBV7-9 and TRBJ2-1, with D possibly being TRBD1 (7 bases). The length of the CDR3 is 15 residues. CDR1 SEHNR and CDR2 FQNEAQ come from the germline V gene (reference sequence). The ends were cut back, 4 bases at V and 3 bases at J, with 13 bases in the middle. CDR3 sequence: CASSSQGGSYNEQFF. The CDR3 DNA follows: TGTGCCAGCAGCTCCCAGGGGGGTAGCTACAATGAGCAGTTCTTC.

The rearrangement uses TRBV3-1 (or the pseudogene TRBV3-2) and TRBJ1-2; D is possibly TRBD1 (5 bases). Trimming shortened V by 1 base and J by 2 bases, and 8 bases separated the two germline ends. CDR3 size: 14 residues. Germline V lookup: CDR1 LGHDT, CDR2 YNNKEL (reference sequence). The CDR3 coding sequence is TGTGCCAGCAGCCAAGGGGGCAGGAACTATGGCTACACCTTC. Its protein is CASSQGGRNYGYTF.

This clone was recorded only once. This chain links TRBV20-1 with TRBJ2-7; 9 nucleotides agree with TRBD1. The CDR3 totals 14 residues. The trim removed 6 bases at V and 1 base at J, leaving 7 bases unmatched. Germline CDR1 is DFQATT and CDR2 is SNEGSKA (reference sequence). The CDR3 coding sequence is TGCAGTGCGAGTAAGGGGACAGGGTCCTACGAGCAGTACTTC. It specifies CSASKGTGSYEQYF.

The rearrangement links TRBV6-5 to TRBJ1-3; possibly TRBD1 for D (5 bases). Trimming took off 6 bases at V and 2 bases at J, with 14 bases between the two ends. The CDR3 length is 15 residues. CDR1 MNHEY and CDR2 SVGAGI come from the germline V gene. The CDR3 sequence is CASSHQGWAGNTIYF. The CDR3, as DNA: TGTGCCAGCAGCCACCAGGGCTGGGCTGGAAACACCATATATTTT.

The chain carries TRBV11-2 and TRBJ1-2, with a weak D call TRBD1 (5 bases). Trimming removed 8 bases from V and 0 bases from J, with 10 bases in between. Germline assignment: CDR1 SGHAT and CDR2 FQNNGV. The CDR3 consists of 13 residues. CDR3 DNA sequence: TGTGCCAGCGAGCGACAGACTAACTATGGCTACACCTTC. As protein: CASERQTNYGYTF. Combining the CDR3 with reference TRBV11-2 and TRBJ1-2 gives the whole variable domain EAGVAQSPRYKIIEKRQSVAFWCNPISGHATLYWYQQILGQGPKLLIQFQNNGVVDDSQLPKDRFSAERLKGVDSTLKIQPAKLEDSAVYLCASERQTNYGYTFGSGTRLTVV.

The V gene is TRBV27, the J gene TRBJ2-3, with 9 bases aligning to TRBD1. The trim removed 6 bases at V and 6 bases at J, leaving 10 bases unmatched. Germline V gene sequence: CDR1 MNHEY, CDR2 SMNVEV (reference sequence). The CDR3 spans 15 residues. CDR3 sequence reads: CASSPGTGISDTQYF. The CDR3 nucleotides read TGTGCCAGCAGCCCCGGGACAGGGATTTCTGATACGCAGTATTTT.

This clone was seen only once. J is TRBJ2-3 and V is TRBV28, with 8 bases fitting TRBD2. J was trimmed by 5 bases and V by 5 bases; bases with no gene match: 6. The germline CDR1 and CDR2 sequences are MDHEN and SYDVKM. This CDR3 is built from 14 residues. Here the CDR3 DNA reads TGTGCCAGCAGTCCCCTTCGGGGGGGAGATACGCAGTATTTT. It specifies CASSPLRGGDTQYF.

V gene TRBV5-1 combines with J gene TRBJ2-7, with TRBD2 matching over 8 bases. J lost 3 bases, V lost 0 bases, and 8 bases had no gene match. The CDR3 contains 16 residues. CDR1 is SGHRS, CDR2 YFSETQ, per germline. The CDR3 sequence: CASSLEGGLARYEQYF. In nucleotides, the CDR3 is TGCGCCAGCAGCTTGGAGGGCGGACTAGCCCGCTACGAGCAGTACTTC. Full variable domain (missing parts from reference TRBV5-1 and TRBJ2-7): KAGVTQTPRYLIKTRGQQVTLSCSPISGHRSVSWYQQTPGQGLQFLFEYFSETQRNKGNFPGRFSGRQFSNSRSEMNVSTLELGDSALYLCASSLEGGLARYEQYFGPGTRLTVT.

CDR3 coding DNA: TGTGCCAGCAGCAAAGTAGAGAAGGGGCTTCCCTACTCTGGGGCCAACGTCCTGACTTTC. It specifies CASSKVEKGLPYSGANVLTF. V and J are TRBV21-1 and TRBJ2-6; TRBD1, the D gene given by the table, was not confirmed from the DNA. TRBV21-1 counts as a pseudogene. The CDR3 contains 20 residues.

The chain carries TRBV29-1 and TRBJ2-1; 14 nucleotides match TRBD2. J was trimmed by 7 bases and V by 4 bases; bases with no gene match: 6. The CDR3 is 15 residues long. The germline V gene has CDR1 SQVTM and CDR2 ANQGSEA. CDR3 region: CSVVGGLAGENEQFF. The CDR3 DNA reads TGCAGCGTTGTAGGGGGACTAGCGGGGGAAAATGAGCAGTTCTTC.

The gene calls are TRBV6-5 and TRBJ2-3, with 9 bases fitting TRBD2. Per germline, CDR1 MNHEY and CDR2 SVGAGI. The CDR3 contains 15 residues. Germline trimming cut 1 base from V and 4 bases from J; bases unmatched to any gene: 3. CDR3 region: CASSYWRGGSDTQYF. In DNA, the CDR3 is TGTGCCAGCAGTTACTGGCGGGGGGGTTCAGATACGCAGTATTTT.

The chain combines TRBV5-1 with TRBJ1-1; D is ambiguous. In germline, CDR1 is SGHRS, CDR2 YFSETQ. Trimming took off 2 bases at V and 5 bases at J, with 13 bases between the two ends. CDR3 length: 14 residues. As DNA, the CDR3 is TGCGCCAGCAGCTTAGTGGAGGGAGGGACTGAAGCTTTCTTT. This gives the protein CASSLVEGGTEAFF.

This clone was seen more than once but under ten times. V and J are TRBV7-6 and TRBJ1-3, with 9 bases that match TRBD1. Losses at the gene ends were 2 bases for V and 0 bases for J; bases not matched to a gene: 5. The CDR3 is 17 amino acids. The V gene's germline CDR1 is SGHVS and CDR2 FNYEAQ. CDR3 protein: CASSLRTGEYSGNTIYF. In nucleotides, the CDR3 is TGTGCCAGCAGCTTACGGACAGGGGAATACTCTGGAAACACCATATATTTT.

The count of this clone is one. This chain links TRBV12-3 or TRBV12-4 with TRBJ1-2; 11 bases map to TRBD1. The CDR3 runs to 13 residues. The V segment lost 5 bases and the J segment 8 bases; nucleotides outside the gene matches: 4. In DNA form, the CDR3 reads TGTGCCAGCAGTCAGGACAGGGGGCTGGGCTACACCTTC. Amino acid sequence: CASSQDRGLGYTF.

The chain is built from TRBV5-5 and TRBJ2-1; TRBD1 matches 7 bases. Germline V gene sequence: CDR1 SGHKS, CDR2 YYEKEE (reference sequence). The CDR3 contains 14 residues. V lost 0 bases, J lost 6 bases, and 3 bases stayed unmatched. The CDR3 nucleotides read TGTGCCAGCAGCTTGGGACAGGGCGGCAATGAGCAGTTCTTC. Amino acids: CASSLGQGGNEQFF.

The chain recombines TRBV9 with TRBJ2-2, with TRBD2 identical over 14 bases. J lost 4 bases, V lost 4 bases, and 9 bases had no gene match. Germline V gene data show CDR1 as SGDLS and CDR2 as YYNGEE. The length of the CDR3 is 18 residues. The CDR3 sequence: CASSSGLAGGGGTGELFF. CDR3 DNA sequence: TGTGCCAGCAGCTCTGGACTAGCGGGGGGAGGCGGCACCGGGGAGCTGTTTTTT.

The chain recombines TRBV5-1 with TRBJ2-7, with a weak D call TRBD1 (5 bases). The germline V gene encodes CDR1 SGHRS and CDR2 YFSETQ. V lost 0 bases, J lost 1 base, and 14 bases lay in between. The CDR3 runs to 16 residues. The CDR3 coding sequence is TGCGCCAGCAGCTTGGAGACAGTTTCTAATTCCTACGAGCAGTACTTC. As protein: CASSLETVSNSYEQYF.

The chain is built from TRBV7-2 and TRBJ2-2; 8 nucleotides match TRBD1. Trimming removed 5 bases from V and 4 bases from J; junction bases left unmatched: 9. The V gene's germline CDR1 is SGHTA and CDR2 FQGNSA. The CDR3 loop spans 16 amino acids. CDR3 nucleotides: TGTGCCAGCAGCAACGCTAGAGGACAGGGCACCGGGGAGCTGTTTTTT. Its protein is CASSNARGQGTGELFF.

This sequence joins TRBV7-3 and TRBJ2-5; 9 nucleotides agree with TRBD2. The length of the CDR3 is 16 residues. Germline CDR1 SGHTA, CDR2 FQGTGA. The J segment lost 0 bases and the V segment lost 2 bases, leaving 4 bases of the junction unmatched. The CDR3 DNA reads TGTGCCAGCAGCTTATCCAGCGGGGGGAACCAAGAGACCCAGTACTTC. It specifies CASSLSSGGNQETQYF.

This sequence joins TRBV12-5 and TRBJ2-3; TRBD2 matches 11 bases. CDR3 length: 17 amino acids. Trimming cost V 2 bases and J 3 bases; bases outside gene matches: 7. The germline V gene has CDR1 LGHNT and CDR2 FRNRAP. The CDR3 DNA is TGTGCTAGTGGTTTGCCCGGACCTAGCGGGGGGACAGATACGCAGTATTTT. Its protein is CASGLPGPSGGTDTQYF. Full variable domain (rest looked up from reference TRBV12-5 and TRBJ2-3): DARVTQTPRHKVTEMGQEVTMRCQPILGHNTVFWYRQTMMQGLELLAYFRNRAPLDDSGMPKDRFSAEMPDATLATLKIQPSEPRDSAVYFCASGLPGPSGGTDTQYFGPGTRLTVL.

The V gene is TRBV4-3, the J gene TRBJ2-6, with D perhaps matching TRBD2 (5 bases). The V gene's germline CDR1 is LGHNA and CDR2 YSLEER. CDR3 size: 15 residues. Trimming stripped 1 base from V and 4 bases from J, with 8 bases between. The CDR3 sequence: CASSQGTGGANVLTF. The CDR3 coding sequence is TGCGCCAGCAGCCAAGGAACGGGGGGGGCCAACGTCCTGACTTTC.

The genes are TRBV4-2 and TRBJ2-3; D not certain. Germline V gene sequence: CDR1 LGHNA, CDR2 YNFKEQ. The ends were cut back, 0 bases at V and 4 bases at J, with 8 bases in the middle. The CDR3 runs to 14 residues. CDR3 bases: TGTGCCAGCAGCCAAGAGAGGCCGCCAGATACGCAGTATTTT. Amino acids: CASSQERPPDTQYF.

The rearrangement links TRBV19 to TRBJ1-3; 7 bases line up with TRBD1. Germline V CDR1 and CDR2: LNHDA, SQIVND (reference sequence). This CDR3 has 13 residues. The V and J ends lost 8 bases and 4 bases, in that order; junction bases with no gene match: 5. Here the CDR3 reads CASDPGQGNTIYF. In DNA form, the CDR3 reads TGTGCCAGTGATCCGGGACAGGGAAACACCATATATTTT.

The chain is built from TRBV19 and TRBJ2-1, with 7 bases aligning to TRBD2. Germline CDR1 and CDR2: LNHDA and SQIVND (reference sequence). V shed 1 base and J 9 bases; nucleotides not matched to a gene: 6. The CDR3 has 14 residues. This CDR3 is CASSIVAGVGEQFF. CDR3 in DNA: TGTGCCAGTAGTATAGTGGCGGGGGTTGGTGAGCAGTTCTTC.

The genes are TRBV9 and TRBJ1-1; 8 bases match TRBD1. CDR1 SGDLS and CDR2 YYNGEE come from the germline V gene. The J segment lost 2 bases and the V segment lost 0 bases, leaving 6 bases of the junction unmatched. The length of the CDR3 is 16 residues. Here the CDR3 DNA reads TGTGCCAGCAGCGTAGGGGCAGGGGGCTCCAACACTGAAGCTTTCTTT. Its translation is CASSVGAGGSNTEAFF.

The chain links TRBV15 to TRBJ1-3; D is uncertain. Germline-derived CDR1 and CDR2 are LNHNV and YYDKDF (reference sequence). The length of the CDR3 is 15 residues. V was trimmed by 1 base and J by 0 bases, leaving 7 bases between them. CDR3 DNA: TGTGCCACCAGCAGAGTACGAGGCTCTGGAAACACCATATATTTT. Its protein product is CATSRVRGSGNTIYF.

Points on this clone: Other DNA sequences in the same sample also yield this CDR3. The J gene is TRBJ2-7, the V gene TRBV7-9; D gene ambiguous. The CDR3 has 11 residues. The V end lost 5 bases, the J end lost 3 bases, and 5 bases lay between the germline ends. Germline assignment: CDR1 SEHNR and CDR2 FQNEAQ (reference sequence). The CDR3 region has the DNA TGTGCCAGCAGCCAACTCTACGAGCAGTACTTC. Translation gives CASSQLYEQYF.

J is TRBJ1-2 and V is TRBV3-1 (or the pseudogene TRBV3-2); D not resolved. Germline CDR1 and CDR2: LGHDT and YNNKEL (reference sequence). Deletions cut 1 base from V and 3 bases from J, with 18 bases between. CDR3 length: 17 residues. Here the CDR3 DNA reads TGTGCCAGCAGCCAAGTCTTTCGGGAAGATAAGGACTATGGCTACACCTTC. This encodes CASSQVFREDKDYGYTF.

The sample holds one count of this clone. The J gene is TRBJ2-1, the V gene TRBV7-9, with D perhaps TRBD2 (7 bases). Trimming left V 4 bases short and J 9 bases short, with 19 bases between. Germline loops: CDR1 SEHNR, CDR2 FQNEAQ (reference sequence). The CDR3 sequence is 15 residues long. The CDR3 DNA reads TGTGCCAGCAGCTCAGAGGGGGGGCTAGCCTTTGAGCAGTTCTTC. It specifies CASSSEGGLAFEQFF.